The 27 T cell receptor beta chains reported below all come from one sample, sequenced in a study of cytomegalovirus exposure and HLA in healthy donors. Use of 60 Vbeta and 13 Jbeta primers characterized the PCR. Repertoires were generated with immunoSEQ multiplex PCR, while TCRdb's copy carries only in-frame clones and drops some. The data contain about 110,000 clones, around 76% of them singletons. Input material: PBMCs. The receptors were gathered from a woman in her forties or fifties in good health and CMV-seropositive.

The chain couples TRBV6-5 to TRBJ1-2; D perhaps matches TRBD1 (5 bases). V was cut by 2 bases and J by 8 bases, with 15 bases left in between. The germline V gene encodes CDR1 MNHEY and CDR2 SVGAGI. The CDR3 runs to 14 residues. In DNA, the CDR3 is TGTGCCAGCAGTTACGCCCCAATAGCAGGGGGCTACACCTTC. Encoded protein: CASSYAPIAGGYTF.

The chain links TRBV27 to TRBJ2-3; 9 bases match TRBD1. The length of the CDR3 is 14 residues. Germline-derived CDR1 and CDR2 are MNHEY and SMNVEV (reference sequence). V lost 5 bases to trimming and J lost 4 bases; unmatched junction nucleotides: 4. The CDR3 coding sequence is TGTGCCAGCAGTCGGACAGGGGTGGCAGATACGCAGTATTTT. Amino acids: CASSRTGVADTQYF.

This chain connects TRBV27 to TRBJ1-1; perhaps TRBD1 as D (5 bases). Per germline, CDR1 MNHEY and CDR2 SMNVEV (reference sequence). V lost 3 bases, J lost 1 base, and 18 bases lay in between. The CDR3 runs to 17 residues. The CDR3 loop is CASSFLALTDRNTEAFF. The DNA for the CDR3 is TGTGCCAGCAGTTTCCTGGCCTTGACAGACAGGAACACTGAAGCTTTCTTT.

The chain recombines TRBV5-6 with TRBJ1-1, with D unclear. This CDR3 is built from 15 residues. Germline CDR1 SGHDT, CDR2 YYEEEE. Trimming cost V 1 base and J 3 bases, with 13 bases left between them. In DNA form, the CDR3 reads TGTGCCAGCAGCTTGACGGGGTACGGGTACACTGAAGCTTTCTTT. The encoded protein is CASSLTGYGYTEAFF.

The gene calls are TRBV9 and TRBJ2-1, with D possibly being TRBD1 (5 bases). The germline gives CDR1 SGDLS, CDR2 YYNGEE. V was pared by 4 bases and J by 8 bases, with 16 bases between. The CDR3 length is 14 residues. CDR3 residues: CASSPLQDKDEQFF. In nucleotides, the CDR3 is TGTGCCAGCAGCCCCTTACAGGATAAGGATGAGCAGTTCTTC.

This chain's CDR3 is CASSPLLTVGNTIYF. CDR3 DNA sequence: TGTGCCAGCAGTCCCCTTTTGACAGTTGGAAACACCATATATTTT. This chain links TRBV27 with TRBJ1-3; the D gene is possibly TRBD1 (5 bases). This CDR3 has 15 residues. V was cut by 5 bases and J by 3 bases, with 14 bases left in between. CDR1 is MNHEY, CDR2 SMNVEV, per germline (reference sequence).

The V call is TRBV7-3, the J call TRBJ2-2, with a tentative D call TRBD1 (5 bases). This CDR3 has 13 amino acids. The V and J ends lost 5 bases and 5 bases respectively, with 9 bases between them. From germline, CDR1 is SGHTA and CDR2 FQGTGA. CDR3 sequence (DNA): TGTGCCAGCAGCCCCAGGGTGACCGGGGAGCTGTTTTTT. It yields the protein CASSPRVTGELFF.

The table lists this clone with a count of one. The chain couples TRBV14 to TRBJ2-2; no reliable D call. With 5 bases removed from V and 4 bases from J, the gap between germline ends came to 11 bases. Per germline, CDR1 SGHDN and CDR2 FVKESK. This CDR3 has 14 residues. This chain's CDR3 is CASSERLVTGELFF. The CDR3 nucleotides read TGTGCCAGCAGCGAACGGTTGGTCACCGGGGAGCTGTTTTTT.

The chain uses TRBV2 and TRBJ2-7, with 7 positions matching TRBD1. There are 13 residues in the CDR3. V was pared by 5 bases and J by 6 bases, with 7 bases of the junction left unmatched. Per the germline V gene, CDR1 is SNHLY and CDR2 is FYNNEI. The CDR3 sequence: CASSPDRAREQYF. Here the CDR3 DNA reads TGTGCCAGCAGTCCCGACAGGGCCCGCGAGCAGTACTTC.

The chain recombines TRBV6-5 with TRBJ2-5; D is perhaps TRBD2 (7 bases). The V and J ends lost 6 bases and 2 bases respectively, with 16 bases between them. Per the germline V gene, CDR1 is MNHEY and CDR2 is SVGAGI. The CDR3 covers 15 residues. The CDR3 coding sequence is TGTGCCAGCAGCTTCGCTAGGGGGGGGCAAGAGACCCAGTACTTC. Translating gives CASSFARGGQETQYF.

The chain has TRBV2 and TRBJ1-5, with TRBD1 as a possible D gene (5 bases). Germline V CDR1 and CDR2: SNHLY, FYNNEI. Trimming cost V 3 bases and J 3 bases, with 9 bases left between them. The CDR3 runs to 14 residues. The CDR3 here is CASSDRQLNQPQHF. The CDR3 DNA is TGTGCCAGCAGTGATCGACAGCTCAATCAGCCCCAGCATTTT.

The CDR3 region is CASSAGTGLLANQPQHF. CDR3 nucleotide sequence: TGTGCCAGCAGCGCAGGGACAGGGCTCCTTGCCAATCAGCCCCAGCATTTT. V gene TRBV9 combines with J gene TRBJ1-5; 9 bases are shared with TRBD1. This CDR3 comprises 17 residues. V lost 3 bases and J lost 3; bases outside the gene matches: 10. The V gene's germline CDR1 is SGDLS and CDR2 YYNGEE. Together with reference TRBV9 and TRBJ1-5, the CDR3 gives the full variable domain: DSGVTQTPKHLITATGQRVTLRCSPRSGDLSVYWYQQSLDQGLQFLIQYYNGEERAKGNILERFSAQQFPDLHSELNLSSLELGDSALYFCASSAGTGLLANQPQHFGDGTRLSIL.

This sequence joins TRBV18 and TRBJ1-2, with D unclear. Trimming took 2 bases from V and 2 from J, leaving 6 bases between them. From germline, CDR1 is KGHSH and CDR2 LQKENI. The CDR3 is made up of 13 amino acids. The CDR3 sequence is CASSPEQNYGYTF. CDR3 nucleotides: TGTGCCAGCTCACCAGAACAGAACTATGGCTACACCTTC. Full variable domain (outside the CDR3, taken from reference TRBV18 and TRBJ1-2): NAGVMQNPRHLVRRRGQEARLRCSPMKGHSHVYWYRQLPEEGLKFMVYLQKENIIDESGMPKERFSAEFPKEGPSILRIQQVVRGDSAAYFCASSPEQNYGYTFGSGTRLTVV.

The V and J genes are TRBV11-2 and TRBJ2-5, with 8 bases matching TRBD1. There are 14 residues in the CDR3. CDR1 is SGHAT, CDR2 FQNNGV, per germline. The junction had 6 bases not matched to a gene; V was cut back by 4 bases and J by 5 bases. The CDR3 region is CASSSGQVGETQYF. The DNA of the CDR3 is TGTGCCAGCAGCTCGGGACAGGTCGGGGAGACCCAGTACTTC.

The rearrangement joins TRBV6-4 to TRBJ2-3; 7 bases map to TRBD2. The germline V gene encodes CDR1 MRHNA and CDR2 SNTAGT. Trimming took 5 bases from V and 6 from J; bases not matched to a gene: 14. This CDR3 has 16 amino acids. DNA of the CDR3: TGTGCCAGCAGTAGGTTGGGGGGGACGTCCGGGGATACGCAGTATTTT. Protein: CASSRLGGTSGDTQYF.

The chain uses TRBV28 and TRBJ1-2, with 7 bases identical to TRBD1. V was clipped by 7 bases and J by 3 bases; unmatched bases: 8. The CDR3 spans 14 residues. Looked up from germline, CDR1 is MDHEN and CDR2 is SYDVKM. The CDR3 loop is CASTSGGEDYGYTF. The CDR3 DNA reads TGTGCCAGCACCTCAGGGGGAGAGGACTATGGCTACACCTTC.

The rearrangement uses TRBV4-1 and TRBJ2-3, with TRBD2 matching over 8 bases. Looked up from germline, CDR1 is MGHRA and CDR2 is YSYEKL. The CDR3 sequence is 17 residues long. V trimming: 1 base; J trimming: 4 bases; junction bases outside the gene matches: 10. The DNA of the CDR3 is TGCGCCAGCAGCCAAGCTGGCGCGGGGGGCCTGGCAGATACGCAGTATTTT. Protein product: CASSQAGAGGLADTQYF.

The genes are TRBV28 and TRBJ1-5; unclear D gene. Trimming removed 7 bases at V and 0 bases at J, with 13 bases between. CDR3 size: 15 residues. Germline V gene lookup returns CDR1 MDHEN and CDR2 SYDVKM. For the CDR3, the DNA is TGTGCCAGCATTTGGAATAGACTTAGCAATCAGCCCCAGCATTTT. Translating it yields CASIWNRLSNQPQHF.

The genes are TRBV4-3 and TRBJ2-5, with a possible D match to TRBD2 (6 bases). The J call may be wrong; the DNA end is better matched by TRBJ2-7. The CDR3 is 17 amino acids. Germline V CDR1 and CDR2: LGHNA, YSLEER. For the CDR3, the DNA is TGCGCCAGCAGCCAGGACATTGCCGGGACTTACCCGTACGAGCAGTACTTC. It codes for CASSQDIAGTYPYEQYF.

The genes are TRBV4-2 and TRBJ1-2; no reliable D call. The germline V and J ends were trimmed by 4 bases and 8 bases, with 26 bases remaining between them. This CDR3 spans 17 amino acids. Germline V CDR1 and CDR2: LGHNA, YNFKEQ. CDR3 amino acids: CASSRGGIEGRVGGYTF. CDR3 bases: TGTGCCAGCAGCCGAGGCGGGATAGAGGGCCGTGTAGGCGGCTACACCTTC.

In this sample, this clone turned up a few times. The chain employs TRBV2 and TRBJ1-6; TRBD1 aligns across 8 bases. V lost 5 bases, J lost 7 bases, and 7 bases stayed unmatched. Per germline, CDR1 SNHLY and CDR2 FYNNEI. The CDR3 spans 15 residues. Written as DNA, the CDR3 is TGTGCCAGCAGTCCCGGACAGGGTAACAATTCACCCCTCCACTTT. As protein: CASSPGQGNNSPLHF.

The chain employs TRBV9 and TRBJ1-3; the D gene is possibly TRBD1 (5 bases). The CDR3 spans 15 residues. V was trimmed by 0 bases and J by 3 bases, leaving 10 bases between them. CDR1 and CDR2 (germline): SGDLS, YYNGEE. CDR3 in amino acids: CASSVVGESGNTIYF. CDR3 DNA: TGTGCCAGCAGCGTAGTAGGGGAAAGTGGAAACACCATATATTTT.

The V and J genes are TRBV11-2 and TRBJ1-1; 8 positions agree with TRBD1. The junction had 12 bases not matched to a gene; V was cut back by 5 bases and J by 1 base. CDR3 length: 17 residues. The germline V gene has CDR1 SGHAT and CDR2 FQNNGV. Written as DNA, the CDR3 is TGTGCCAGCAGCAGGTCCAAAGTGGGGACAGGGAACACTGAAGCTTTCTTT. Translation gives CASSRSKVGTGNTEAFF.

V is TRBV4-3 and J is TRBJ1-5; 8 nucleotides align to TRBD1. This CDR3 has 16 residues. Germline V gene sequence: CDR1 LGHNA, CDR2 YSLEER. V shed 0 bases, J shed 6 bases, and the junction held 7 bases outside the gene matches. The CDR3 region is CASSQDRPGGGQPQHF. The CDR3 DNA sequence: TGCGCCAGCAGCCAAGATCGGCCAGGGGGCGGTCAGCCCCAGCATTTT.

The chain joins TRBV4-1 to TRBJ2-2; possibly TRBD2 for D (5 bases). The CDR3 totals 15 residues. Trimming cost V 2 bases and J 6 bases, with 13 bases left between them. CDR1 is MGHRA, CDR2 YSYEKL, per germline. Here the CDR3 reads CASSQPTLEAGELFF. The CDR3 DNA follows: TGCGCCAGCAGCCAACCGACACTGGAGGCCGGGGAGCTGTTTTTT.

The chain recombines TRBV5-1 with TRBJ1-1; D is unclear. The CDR3 is 16 amino acids. Trimming pared 4 bases from V and 0 bases from J, leaving 16 bases between. Per the germline V gene, CDR1 is SGHRS and CDR2 is YFSETQ. The DNA of the CDR3 is TGCGCCAGCAGCCTCGACCGAGCGATAATGAACACTGAAGCTTTCTTT. Protein: CASSLDRAIMNTEAFF.

This clone was recorded a few times. The chain combines TRBV6-6 with TRBJ1-2; TRBD1 might be the D (6 bases). V lost 7 bases and J lost 4, with 10 bases in between. This CDR3 has 12 residues. CDR1 and CDR2 (germline): MNHNY, SVGAGI (reference sequence). The CDR3 region is CASTQGPYGYTF. Written as DNA, the CDR3 is TGTGCCAGCACCCAGGGGCCCTATGGCTACACCTTC.